The clone carrying this TCR beta chain has a count of ten or more. The antigen is not known. This sample is drawn from a study of regulatory T cells in long-lasting Graves disease. The overall study: Patients met the persistent Graves' disease definition after over 5 years of antithyroid drugs with positive TSH receptor antibodies.

CDR3 size: 16 residues. CDR1 is MNHEY, CDR2 SVGAGI, per germline. V lost 5 bases to trimming and J lost 4 bases, with 18 bases between them. Described time point: persistent/refractory GD, antithyroid drugs over 5 years with positive TRAb. There was RNA extracted from PBMCs, and the TCR library was made from it. The EDTA tubes were filled with approximately 10 milliliters of drawn peripheral blood. With iRepertoire HTBI primers and Arm-PCR of CDR3 regions, TCR beta libraries were built. TCRdb ran MiXCR on the multiplex PCR reads and lists one entry per CDR3 protein. Of 420,000 or so distinct CDR3 sequences in the sample, around a quarter were seen once. Study results and limitations: Preferential use of TRBV28, TRBJ1-2 and TRBJ2-5 was seen in persistent disease.

The chain carries TRBV6-5 and TRBJ1-5; D unclear. This TCR came from a female donor with Graves disease. The sample in question was peripheral blood mononuclear cells (PBMCs), obtained when the disease was refractory, from a patient treated with antithyroid drugs. In nucleotides, the CDR3 is TGTGCCAGCAGTACTCGGACGGTGGACCCAAATCAGCCCCAGCATTTT. This sequence encodes CASSTRTVDPNQPQHF.